This entry is about one TCR beta chain. Its antigen is not known. CD45RO-negative, CCR7-positively selected cells formed the naive CD8 fraction, excluding terminally differentiated effector memory CD45RA+ cells. Each donor was a Caucasian adult residing in Nashville, Tennessee. Assay: immunoSEQ multiplex PCR; the TCRdb copy retains only in-frame clones and omits some. The data hold about 870,000 clones, with 90% to 95% observed a single time. This sample was included in a study of shared clonotypes between healthy human individuals. Study overall: Aged 18 to 49, the donors were a couple of women and three men.

Study results and limitations: Though the depth was large, rarefaction showed that sorted-subset sequencing was incomplete.

The receptor was derived from a man between 25 and 39 years old in good health. Sample: naive CD8+ T cells sorted from blood.

The CDR3 nucleotides are TGCGCCAGCAGCTCGAGAGTGCCCCCCGGGGAGCTGTTTTTT. It yields the protein CASSSRVPPGELFF. The rearrangement links TRBV10-1 to TRBJ2-2; unclear D gene. V was trimmed by 6 bases and J by 6 bases, leaving 14 bases between them. The V gene's germline CDR1 is WNHNN and CDR2 SYGVQD (reference sequence). CDR3 length equals 14 residues.